The T cell receptor (beta chain) described here comes from a study of response to subunit inactivated influenza vaccine. The study's findings and limits: There was a suggestion from the authors that each seasonal influenza vaccination recruits few new T cells.

A note on this clonotype: What it binds is unknown.

MiXCR, applied by TCRdb to the RT-PCR reads, yields one record per CDR3 protein. This sample yields 700,000 to 900,000 distinct CDR3 sequences, of which over 20% are seen a single time; roughly 10% belongs to the top ten. The CDR3 runs 16 residues. V shed 4 bases, J shed 5 bases, and the junction held 7 bases outside the gene matches. The germline gives CDR1 SEHNR, CDR2 FQNEAQ (reference sequence). The rearrangement uses TRBV7-9 and TRBJ2-1; 11 nucleotides agree with TRBD2. This clonotype originated in a man in his fifties or sixties who received an inactivated influenza vaccine. The material sequenced was PBMCs from blood, taken about 5 days after vaccination. The chain's CDR3 is CASSWQTSGANNEQFF. CDR3 nucleotide sequence: TGTGCCAGCAGCTGGCAGACTAGCGGGGCAAACAATGAGCAGTTCTTC.